This T cell receptor beta chain came from a study of early T cells in non-severe SARS-CoV-2 infection. V lost 6 bases to trimming and J lost 6 bases, with 17 bases between them. In germline, CDR1 is SQVTM, CDR2 ANQGSEA. CDR3 length equals 13 residues. Each single cDNA molecule received a unique molecular identifier. TCRdb independently ran MiXCR on the 5' RACE reads; one entry per CDR3 protein. The table includes some 87,000 distinct CDR3 sequences, around 13% detected once. This TCR derives from an adult who was a healthcare worker with PCR-confirmed SARS-CoV-2 infection or an uninfected control (not recorded which). What was sequenced was whole blood. The chain has TRBV29-1 and TRBJ1-2; D may be TRBD1 (6 bases). The CDR3 is CSVRLVGQHGYTF. The CDR3 region has the DNA TGCAGCGTGAGGTTAGTTGGACAGCATGGCTACACCTTC.